This T cell receptor beta chain was identified in a study of T cell changes during pregnancy in multiple sclerosis. This clone was picked up one time. TCRdb's table, derived via immunoSEQ multiplex PCR, lists solely in-frame clones and lacks some. The sample has around 12,000 clones; 85% to 90% are singletons. The CDR3 sequence is 15 residues long. V dropped 7 bases and J dropped 5 bases, with 20 bases sitting between them. Germline loops: CDR1 SEHNR, CDR2 FQNEAQ (reference sequence). The TCR comes from a female donor with multiple sclerosis, enrolled in a pregnancy study. The starting material was CD8+ T cells from peripheral blood mononuclear cells, obtained in the first trimester of pregnancy. V is TRBV7-9 and J is TRBJ1-2; D call uncertain. CDR3 in amino acids: CASIDLEGVIYGYTF. The CDR3 DNA reads as TGTGCCAGCATCGATTTGGAGGGAGTGATATATGGCTACACCTTC.